This is a list of T cell receptor beta chains from one sample in a study of blood T cells in healthy people across ages. TCRdb passed the 5' RACE reads through MiXCR, listing each CDR3 protein once. The sample shows hundreds of thousands of distinct CDR3 sequences, 25% of them seen only once. In addition, the sample was reused for a study of T cells of mothers and their children.

The sequenced material came from blood. These receptors were obtained from a boy aged 5-17 years in good health. CDR3s include the opening cysteine and the closing phenylalanine or tryptophan. The D gene is left open where the match is weak. A clone size is listed for some rows: how often the clone was seen (once, few, many), or a class if it is expanded.

d_call j_call v_call clone_size cdr3_nt cdr3_aa
NA TRBJ2-1 TRBV5-5 few TGTGCCAGCAGCTTCGGGCAGCCGATCTCCTACAATGAGCAGTTCTTC CASSFGQPISYNEQFF
NA TRBJ2-5 TRBV7-9 NA TGTGCCAGCAGCTTAGATTCTGCAGAGACCCAGTACTTC CASSLDSAETQYF
NA TRBJ2-2 TRBV7-9 NA TGTGCCAGCAGCTTAGAAAGTAGGAACACCGGGGAGCTGTTTTTT CASSLESRNTGELFF
NA TRBJ1-1 TRBV7-3 NA TGTGCCAGCAGCTTATATAAGTCTGTCCCTGGGGACACTGAAGCTTTCTTT CASSLYKSVPGDTEAFF
TRBD1 TRBJ2-7 TRBV14 NA TGTGCCAGCCACCGGGACAGGGTTCACGAGCAGTACTTC CASHRDRVHEQYF
NA TRBJ2-7 TRBV20-1 few TGCAGTGCTGCCCCCACTCGCGCCGAGCAGTACTTC CSAAPTRAEQYF
NA TRBJ2-7 TRBV6-2/TRBV6-3 NA TGTGCCAGCACCCCGAGCGGACGGAACTACGAGCAGTACTTC CASTPSGRNYEQYF
NA TRBJ1-1 TRBV9 few TGTGCCAGCAGCGGAGGGGGGGTGGCCAGGCGGAACACTGAAGCTTTCTTT CASSGGGVARRNTEAFF
TRBD2 TRBJ2-1 TRBV28 NA TGTGCCAGCAGATCCCCCGGACTAGCGGACAATGAGCAGTTCTTC CASRSPGLADNEQFF
NA TRBJ2-5 TRBV5-1 NA TGCGCCAGCAGCTTAGGGCAGGGGCTAGAGACCCAGTACTTC CASSLGQGLETQYF
NA TRBJ2-1 TRBV11-2 few TGTGCCAGCAGCTTAATAACTGTCAATGAGCAGTTCTTC CASSLITVNEQFF
TRBD1 TRBJ1-2 TRBV15 NA TGTGCCACCAGCAGAGGGGACAGGGTGGACTATGGCTACACCTTC CATSRGDRVDYGYTF
TRBD2 TRBJ2-3 TRBV4-1 once TGCGCCAGCAGCCGGCCCCTAGCGGGAGGGAGCACAGATACGCAGTATTTT CASSRPLAGGSTDTQYF
NA TRBJ1-2 TRBV9 NA TGTGCCAGCAGCGCCGACTTCTATGGCTACACCTTC CASSADFYGYTF
NA TRBJ2-7 TRBV3-1 few TGTGCCAGCAGCCAAGCGTGGCAGTCCGAGCAGTACTTC CASSQAWQSEQYF
NA TRBJ1-2 TRBV13 NA TGTGCCAGCAGCTTAAGGCCAGGGGATAGAGATGGCTACACCTTC CASSLRPGDRDGYTF
NA TRBJ1-1 TRBV12-3/TRBV12-4 NA TGTGCCAGCAGTTTGGGCCCGGAGAACACTGAAGCTTTCTTT CASSLGPENTEAFF
NA TRBJ2-3 TRBV2 NA TGTGCCAGCAGTGGGCTCATCCAAACAGATACGCAGTATTTT CASSGLIQTDTQYF
NA TRBJ2-5 TRBV11-3 NA TGTGCCAGCAGCTTGTGGGACGTTGGGTGCCAAGAGACCCAGTACTTC CASSLWDVGCQETQYF
NA TRBJ2-5 TRBV7-7 many TGTGCTAGCAGCCCGAGTCAGAACCAAGAGACCCAGTACTTC CASSPSQNQETQYF
TRBD2 TRBJ2-3 TRBV28 NA TGTGCCAGCTGTCCACTAGCGGCATTCACAGATACGCAGTATTTT CASCPLAAFTDTQYF
TRBD1 TRBJ2-5 TRBV5-6 few TGTGCCAGCAGCTTCGGGACAGCACCCCAAGAGACCCAGTACTTC CASSFGTAPQETQYF
NA TRBJ2-4 TRBV7-2 few TGTGCCAGCGGCCCAGGAGTCAAAAACATTCAGTACTTC CASGPGVKNIQYF
TRBD2 TRBJ2-5 TRBV28 few TGTGCCAGTGGACTAGCGGAACAAGAGACCCAGTACTTC CASGLAEQETQYF
NA TRBJ2-4 TRBV4-2 NA TGTGCCAGCAGCCAAGGCAGCGGAGAAAACATTCAGTACTTC CASSQGSGENIQYF
NA TRBJ2-5 TRBV7-6 once TGTGCCAGCAGCTCGGATCCGGGACAACAAGAGACCCAGTACTTC CASSSDPGQQETQYF
NA TRBJ1-5 TRBV6-1 few TGTGCCAGCAGTGAATTGGGCCGCAATCAGCCCCAGCATTTT CASSELGRNQPQHF
TRBD1 TRBJ2-6 TRBV7-8 NA TGTGCCAGCAGGACAGGGCGGTTC CASRTGRF
TRBD1 TRBJ1-1 TRBV20-1 NA TGCAGTGCGATGGACAGGTTGAACACTGAAGCTTTCTTT CSAMDRLNTEAFF
NA TRBJ2-7 TRBV7-8 few TGTGCCAGCAGCGGCCAAACAGATTACGAGCAGTACTTC CASSGQTDYEQYF
NA TRBJ2-1 TRBV6-2/TRBV6-3 NA TGTGCCAGCAGTTACAGTGCGGGCCCCTTCAATGAGCAGTTCTTC CASSYSAGPFNEQFF
TRBD1 TRBJ1-4 TRBV12-5 NA TGTGCTAGTGGTTTGGTACAGGGGCCCACAACTAATGAAAAACTGTTTTTT CASGLVQGPTTNEKLFF
NA TRBJ1-2 TRBV20-1 once TGCAGTGCTAGGTTATCTGGGGTTATCTATGGCTACACTTTC CSARLSGVIYGYTF
NA TRBJ2-1 TRBV11-2 few TGTGCCAGCAGCTTAGTCCCTGCCGACAATGAGCAGTTCTTC CASSLVPADNEQFF
NA TRBJ2-5 TRBV6-6 NA TGTGCCAGCAGTTACTCCCGGACCCTGATGGAGACCCAGTACTTC CASSYSRTLMETQYF
TRBD2 TRBJ2-1 TRBV11-2 many TGTGCCAGCAGCCAACGCACCAGCGGGGCCCAGGAGCAGTTCTTC CASSQRTSGAQEQFF
NA TRBJ1-1 TRBV10-3 NA TGTGCCACCAACGGGGACGGATTGAACACTGAAGCTTTCTTT CATNGDGLNTEAFF
NA TRBJ2-7 TRBV20-1 few TGCAGTGCTAGCGGCGACTCCCCCTACGAGCAGTACTTC CSASGDSPYEQYF
TRBD1 TRBJ1-1 TRBV6-1 few TGTGCCAGCACGGACAGGCCTGTAGCCTATTTGAACACTGAAGCTTTCTTT CASTDRPVAYLNTEAFF
TRBD2 TRBJ2-1 TRBV24-1 NA TGTGCCACCAGTGATTTGCTACCTAGCGGGAGCCATGAGCAGTTCTTC CATSDLLPSGSHEQFF
NA TRBJ1-3 TRBV5-4 NA TGTGCCAGCAGCCACAGGGCCGGAAACGCCATATATTTT CASSHRAGNAIYF
TRBD2 TRBJ2-5 TRBV7-7 NA TGTGCTAGCAGCCCGTACTCCGGGGGGCAAGAGACCCAGTACTTC CASSPYSGGQETQYF
TRBD2 TRBJ2-1 TRBV7-9 few TGTGCCAGCAGCCCTTCCGGGGGGGGTGAGCAGTTCTTC CASSPSGGGEQFF
NA TRBJ2-5 TRBV10-3 many TGTGCCATCAGTGAGGACAGTGAGACCCAGTACTTC CAISEDSETQYF
TRBD1 TRBJ2-2 TRBV11-3 few TGTGCCAGCAGCTTAGGAGTCGGGACAGCCAACACCGGGGAGCTGTTTTTT CASSLGVGTANTGELFF
NA TRBJ1-2 TRBV6-5 NA TGTGCCAGCAGTTACGGGGCAGATTATGGCTACACCTTC CASSYGADYGYTF
TRBD2 TRBJ2-7 TRBV27 NA TGTGCCAGCAGTTTTAGCGGGGGGGCCTCCGAGCAGTACTTC CASSFSGGASEQYF
NA TRBJ2-2 TRBV7-9 NA TGTGCCAGCAGCTGGGGACCCTCCGGGGAGCTGTTTTTT CASSWGPSGELFF
NA TRBJ2-5 TRBV15 NA TGTGCCACCAGCCAGGGAACAGGGACCCAAGAGACCCAGTACTTC CATSQGTGTQETQYF
TRBD1 TRBJ2-7 TRBV29-1 few TGCAGCGCTGCAGGGGGCGGCTACGAGCAGTACTTC CSAAGGGYEQYF
NA TRBJ1-5 TRBV28 few TGTGCCAGCGTGGTAAGCAATCAGCCCCAGCATTTT CASVVSNQPQHF
NA TRBJ2-4 TRBV28 NA TGTGCCAGCACCCGACAGGACGTAGCCAAAAACATTCAGTACTTC CASTRQDVAKNIQYF
NA TRBJ2-7 TRBV5-8 NA TGTGCCAGCAGCTTGTACGGGGTTAGCTCCTACGAGCAGTACTTC CASSLYGVSSYEQYF
TRBD1 TRBJ1-5 TRBV20-1 few TGCAGTGCTAGAGAGGGGACAGGGGGACAGCCCCAGCATTTT CSAREGTGGQPQHF
NA TRBJ2-1 TRBV7-2 NA TGTGCCAGCAGCTTCGGGGGCAGACTCTCCTACAATGAGCAGTTCTTC CASSFGGRLSYNEQFF